This entry lists 23 T cell receptor beta chains sequenced from one sample in a study of blood T cell repertoires in COVID-19. The repertoire was sequenced with immunoSEQ multiplex PCR; TCRdb's copy has only in-frame clones and lacks some. Among some 370,000 clones, around 87% were seen once, and the ten largest hold about 10%. The sample was peripheral blood. Every receptor here comes from a woman aged 30 to 39 with COVID-19, enrolled during active disease.

The rearrangement uses TRBV7-9 and TRBJ1-1; TRBD1 matches at 7 bases. The CDR3 length is 15 residues. V gave up 1 base and J gave up 5 bases; unmatched junction bases: 7. Germline V gives CDR1 SEHNR, CDR2 FQNEAQ (reference sequence). The CDR3 is CASSLERARGTEAFF. The DNA of the CDR3 is TGTGCCAGCAGCTTAGAAAGGGCCAGGGGGACTGAAGCTTTCTTT. The full variable domain, its missing parts supplied by reference TRBV7-9 and TRBJ1-1, is DTGVSQNPRHKITKRGQNVTFRCDPISEHNRLYWYRQTLGQGPEFLTYFQNEAQLEKSRLLSDRFSAERPKGSFSTLEIQRTEQGDSAMYLCASSLERARGTEAFFGQGTRLTVV.

The chain links TRBV14 to TRBJ1-2; 8 nucleotides match TRBD1. The germline CDR1 and CDR2 sequences are SGHDN and FVKESK. The CDR3 is 13 residues long. J lost 4 bases, V lost 4 bases, and 2 bases had no gene match. In nucleotides, the CDR3 is TGTGCCAGCAGCCGGACAGGGCCCTATGGCTACACCTTC. Protein product: CASSRTGPYGYTF.

This sequence joins TRBV3-1 (or the pseudogene TRBV3-2) and TRBJ2-5; the match to TRBD2 covers 9 bases. CDR1 and CDR2 (germline): LGHDT, YNNKEL (reference sequence). The CDR3 length is 19 residues. V gave up 2 bases and J gave up 2 bases; unmatched junction bases: 15. The CDR3 DNA follows: TGTGCCAGCAGCCAAATCGGCCGCGGGAGGGCCGAGGCTCAAGAGACCCAGTACTTC. Amino acids: CASSQIGRGRAEAQETQYF.

The chain recombines TRBV9 with TRBJ2-2; maybe TRBD1 (5 bases). The CDR3 spans 15 residues. The germline V gene has CDR1 SGDLS and CDR2 YYNGEE. V lost 0 bases to trimming and J lost 3 bases, with 9 bases between them. The CDR3, as DNA: TGTGCCAGCAGCGTAGCGGTGGGGCACACCGGGGAGCTGTTTTTT. It yields the protein CASSVAVGHTGELFF.

The V call is TRBV5-4, the J call TRBJ2-7; 7 positions match TRBD2. Germline CDR1 reads SGHNT; CDR2 reads YYREEE (reference sequence). Trimming cost V 4 bases and J 7 bases; bases outside gene matches: 14. The CDR3 covers 15 residues. Written as DNA, the CDR3 is TGTGCCAGCAGCCCCAGGGTAGCGGGCCGACGGGAGCAGTACTTC. It encodes CASSPRVAGRREQYF. The variable domain in full, completed from reference TRBV5-4 and TRBJ2-7, reads ETGVTQSPTHLIKTRGQQVTLRCSSQSGHNTVSWYQQALGQGPQFIFQYYREEENGRGNFPPRFSGLQFPNYSSELNVNALELDDSALYLCASSPRVAGRREQYFGPGTRLTVT.

The chain combines TRBV19 with TRBJ2-3; 9 bases match TRBD1. Germline CDR1 LNHDA, CDR2 SQIVND (reference sequence). This CDR3 is 16 amino acids long. V lost 4 bases, J lost 3 bases, and 8 bases stayed unmatched. The CDR3 coding sequence is TGTGCCAGTAGTAGGTGGACAGGGGTTCAAACAGATACGCAGTATTTT. Amino acids: CASSRWTGVQTDTQYF.

V gene TRBV9 combines with J gene TRBJ1-1; 8 bases are shared with TRBD1. CDR3 size: 15 residues. V lost 3 bases and J lost 4; bases outside the gene matches: 8. CDR1 and CDR2 from the germline V gene are SGDLS and YYNGEE. Here the CDR3 reads CASSASQGVGTEAFF. In nucleotides, the CDR3 is TGTGCCAGCAGCGCCTCACAGGGGGTGGGCACTGAAGCTTTCTTT.

In this sample, this clone turned up once. The genes are TRBV11-2 and TRBJ2-5, with 7 bases lining up with TRBD1. V shed 4 bases and J 4 bases; nucleotides not matched to a gene: 6. Germline CDR1 is SGHAT and CDR2 is FQNNGV. The CDR3 has 14 amino acids. The CDR3 DNA is TGTGCCAGCAGCTCGACAGGGTACGGAGAGACCCAGTACTTC. Its translation is CASSSTGYGETQYF.

The rearrangement uses TRBV6-4 and TRBJ1-1, with TRBD1 as a possible D gene (6 bases). CDR3 length: 16 amino acids. Trimming took off 3 bases at V and 0 bases at J, with 14 bases between the two ends. Germline V gene sequence: CDR1 MRHNA, CDR2 SNTAGT. The CDR3 spells CASSETPWGLNTEAFF. CDR3 coding DNA: TGTGCCAGCAGTGAGACCCCGTGGGGGCTGAACACTGAAGCTTTCTTT.

V gene TRBV11-3 combines with J gene TRBJ2-7; TRBD1 is a possible D gene (6 bases). Per the germline V gene, CDR1 is SGHNT and CDR2 is YENEEA. The CDR3 is made up of 13 amino acids. V lost 4 bases to trimming and J lost 2 bases, with 9 bases between them. The CDR3 reads CASSWDKTYEQYF. CDR3 nucleotides: TGTGCCAGCAGCTGGGACAAAACCTACGAGCAGTACTTC.

The chain uses TRBV30 and TRBJ2-7; no clear D gene. The germline V gene encodes CDR1 GTSNPN and CDR2 SVGIG (reference sequence). CDR3 length equals 12 residues. Trimming shortened V by 1 base and J by 3 bases, and 7 bases separated the two germline ends. The CDR3 sequence is CAWSASGYEQYF. The CDR3 DNA reads TGTGCCTGGAGTGCTTCGGGCTACGAGCAGTACTTC. The variable domain in full, with the rest retrieved from reference TRBV30 and TRBJ2-7, is SQTIHQWPATLVQPVGSPLSLECTVEGTSNPNLYWYRQAAGRGLQLLFYSVGIGQISSEVPQNLSASRPQDRQFILSSKKLLLSDSGFYLCAWSASGYEQYFGPGTRLTVT.

V usage is TRBV3-1 (or the pseudogene TRBV3-2) and J usage is TRBJ1-1; no firm D call. The length of the CDR3 is 15 residues. Germline V CDR1 and CDR2: LGHDT, YNNKEL (reference sequence). The V and J ends lost 0 bases and 4 bases respectively, with 12 bases between them. CDR3 DNA: TGTGCCAGCAGCCAAGATTTTCGTGGGAGCACTGAAGCTTTCTTT. Its protein product is CASSQDFRGSTEAFF.

In its sample, this clone was seen a few times. The chain carries TRBV5-1 and TRBJ2-5; the match to TRBD1 covers 7 bases. The CDR3 is made up of 14 amino acids. The germline V gene has CDR1 SGHRS and CDR2 YFSETQ. Trimming took 1 base from V and 1 from J; bases not matched to a gene: 1. For the CDR3, the DNA is TGCGCCAGCAGCTTGCGGGACAGCCAAGAGACCCAGTACTTC. It specifies CASSLRDSQETQYF.

V usage is TRBV7-8 and J usage is TRBJ2-7; 10 bases match TRBD2. The CDR3 is 15 amino acids. The J segment lost 7 bases and the V segment lost 7 bases, leaving 13 bases of the junction unmatched. The germline gives CDR1 SGHVS, CDR2 FQNEAQ. The CDR3 DNA reads as TGTGCCAGCAACATAGCTAGCGGGAGTGGTTGGGAGCAGTACTTC. As protein: CASNIASGSGWEQYF.

The gene calls are TRBV10-3 and TRBJ2-2, with 7 positions matching TRBD1. CDR3 length: 14 amino acids. Germline CDR1 ENHRY, CDR2 SYGVKD. The junction had 4 bases not matched to a gene; V was cut back by 3 bases and J by 6 bases. The CDR3 spells CAISDGTVAGELFF. As DNA, the CDR3 is TGTGCCATCAGTGATGGGACAGTGGCCGGGGAGCTGTTTTTT.

CDR3 DNA sequence: TGTGCCAGCAGTCTGGGGACAGCTTCCTACAATGAGCAGTTCTTC. It codes for CASSLGTASYNEQFF. This sequence joins TRBV27 and TRBJ2-1, with 7 bases that match TRBD1. The CDR3 has 15 amino acids. Trimming took 5 bases from V and 1 from J; bases not matched to a gene: 5. Germline-derived CDR1 and CDR2 are MNHEY and SMNVEV (reference sequence).

The V and J genes are TRBV28 and TRBJ2-7; D gene uncertain. This CDR3 contains 13 residues. CDR1 is MDHEN and CDR2 is SYDVKM in the germline V gene. V lost 3 bases, J lost 3 bases, and 9 bases lay in between. The CDR3 sequence is CASSLELIYEQYF. The DNA for the CDR3 is TGTGCCAGCAGTTTGGAGTTAATCTACGAGCAGTACTTC. Complete variable domain (other parts from reference TRBV28 and TRBJ2-7): DVKVTQSSRYLVKRTGEKVFLECVQDMDHENMFWYRQDPGLGLRLIYFSYDVKMKEKGDIPEGYSVSREKKERFSLILESASTNQTSMYLCASSLELIYEQYFGPGTRLTVT.

This clone has a single count. In nucleotides, the CDR3 is TGCGCCAGCAGCTTGGCGGGGATTAATGAGCAGTTCTTC. Its translation is CASSLAGINEQFF. The chain employs TRBV5-1 and TRBJ2-1; D is perhaps TRBD2 (5 bases). Trimming shortened V by 0 bases and J by 7 bases, and 8 bases separated the two germline ends. This CDR3 has 13 amino acids. The germline gives CDR1 SGHRS, CDR2 YFSETQ.

This clone was picked up a small number of times. As DNA, the CDR3 is TGCGCCAGCAGCTTGGGGACAGGGGTGTCACCCCTCCACTTT. This sequence encodes CASSLGTGVSPLHF. The chain combines TRBV5-1 with TRBJ1-6; 9 nucleotides match TRBD1. With V trimmed by 0 bases and J by 10 bases, 2 bases remained unmatched. This CDR3 contains 14 residues. In germline, CDR1 is SGHRS, CDR2 YFSETQ.

The chain combines TRBV3-1 (or the pseudogene TRBV3-2) with TRBJ2-3; 11 nucleotides align to TRBD1. V trimming: 3 bases; J trimming: 2 bases; junction bases outside the gene matches: 4. Germline loops: CDR1 LGHDT, CDR2 YNNKEL (reference sequence). The CDR3 is 16 residues long. CDR3 protein: CASSQDRGRFTDTQYF. The CDR3 DNA is TGTGCCAGCAGCCAGGACAGGGGGCGATTCACAGATACGCAGTATTTT.

V is TRBV2 and J is TRBJ2-3; 9 bases agree with TRBD2. Trimming at V came to 8 bases and at J to 8 bases, leaving 8 bases not matched to a gene. Germline V gene sequence: CDR1 SNHLY, CDR2 FYNNEI. The CDR3 runs to 13 residues. The CDR3, as DNA: TGTGCCAGCCGTGCGGGAGGGCGGGGTACGCAGTATTTT. Translated: CASRAGGRGTQYF.

The sample holds a few counts of this clone. V is TRBV3-1 (or the pseudogene TRBV3-2) and J is TRBJ2-3; D call uncertain. The ends were cut back, 2 bases at V and 2 bases at J, with 5 bases in the middle. The CDR3 runs 13 residues. CDR1 and CDR2 from the germline V gene are LGHDT and YNNKEL (reference sequence). The CDR3 nucleotides read TGTGCCAGCAGCCAACGGTCCACAGATACGCAGTATTTT. Residues: CASSQRSTDTQYF.

This clone was recorded only once. The chain employs TRBV6-5 and TRBJ2-5; D might be TRBD2 (6 bases). Trimming cost V 6 bases and J 7 bases, with 18 bases left between them. The CDR3 is 14 residues long. Germline CDR1 is MNHEY and CDR2 is SVGAGI. The CDR3 reads CASRHGRGLWTQYF. CDR3 nucleotides: TGTGCCAGCAGACACGGGCGGGGACTTTGGACCCAGTACTTC.